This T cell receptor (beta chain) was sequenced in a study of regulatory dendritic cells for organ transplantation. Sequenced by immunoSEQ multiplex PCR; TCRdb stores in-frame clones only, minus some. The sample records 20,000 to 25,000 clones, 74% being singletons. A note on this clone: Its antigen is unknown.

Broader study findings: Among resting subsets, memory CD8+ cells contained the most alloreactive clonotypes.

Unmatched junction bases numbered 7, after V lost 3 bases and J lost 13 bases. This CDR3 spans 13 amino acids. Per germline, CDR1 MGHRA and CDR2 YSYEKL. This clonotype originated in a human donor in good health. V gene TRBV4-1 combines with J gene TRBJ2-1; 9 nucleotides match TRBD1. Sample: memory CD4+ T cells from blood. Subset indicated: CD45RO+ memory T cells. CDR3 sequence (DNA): TGCGCCAGCAGCCAGTATTCGGGACAGGGTCAGTTCTTC. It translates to CASSQYSGQGQFF.